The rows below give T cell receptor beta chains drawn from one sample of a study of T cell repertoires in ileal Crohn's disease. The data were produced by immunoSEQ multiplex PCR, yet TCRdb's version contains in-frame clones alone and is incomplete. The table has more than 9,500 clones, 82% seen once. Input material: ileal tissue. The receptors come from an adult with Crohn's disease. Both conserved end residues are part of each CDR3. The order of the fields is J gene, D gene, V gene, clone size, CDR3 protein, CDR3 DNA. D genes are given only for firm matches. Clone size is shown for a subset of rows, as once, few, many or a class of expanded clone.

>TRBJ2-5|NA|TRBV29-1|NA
CSVELGADETQYF
TGCAGCGTTGAACTGGGGGCGGACGAGACCCAGTACTTC
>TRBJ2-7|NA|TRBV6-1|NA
CASSVSHSSYEQYF
TGTGCCAGCAGTGTTTCTCACAGCTCCTACGAGCAGTACTTC
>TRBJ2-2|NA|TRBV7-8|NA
CASSSYTGELFF
TGTGCCAGCAGCTCCTACACCGGGGAGCTGTTTTTT
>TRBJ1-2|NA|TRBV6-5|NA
CASSPDTRERDGYTF
TGTGCCAGCAGCCCAGACACTCGTGAGAGGGATGGCTACACCTTC
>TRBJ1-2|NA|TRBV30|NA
CASPPSSNYGYTF
TGTGCCTCTCCCCCCAGTTCTAACTATGGCTACACCTTC
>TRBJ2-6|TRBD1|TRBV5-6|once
CASSRDRVFGANVLTF
TGTGCCAGCAGCCGGGACAGGGTCTTCGGGGCCAACGTCCTGACTTTC
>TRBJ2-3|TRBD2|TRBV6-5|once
CASRRGLAGADTQYF
TGTGCCAGCCGCCGGGGACTAGCGGGAGCAGATACGCAGTATTTT
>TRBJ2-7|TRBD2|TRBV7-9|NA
CASSLAAGRNEQYF
TGTGCCAGCAGCTTAGCAGCGGGAAGGAACGAGCAGTACTTC
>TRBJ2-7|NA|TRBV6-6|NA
CASSYSLQGSYEQYF
TGTGCCAGCAGTTACTCTTTACAGGGTTCCTACGAGCAGTACTTC
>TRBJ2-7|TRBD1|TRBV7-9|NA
CASSPRGRGKYEQYF
TGTGCCAGCAGCCCTCGGGGCAGGGGGAAGTACGAGCAGTACTTC
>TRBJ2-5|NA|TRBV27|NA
CASSLSGQEETQYF
TGTGCCAGCAGTTTATCAGGACAAGAAGAGACCCAGTACTTC
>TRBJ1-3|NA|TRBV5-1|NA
CASSVGPAEGNTIYF
TGCGCCAGCAGCGTGGGGCCCGCGGAAGGAAACACCATATATTTT
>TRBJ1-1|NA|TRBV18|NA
CASSPPGSTEAFF
TGTGCCAGCTCTCCCCCGGGGAGCACTGAAGCTTTCTTT
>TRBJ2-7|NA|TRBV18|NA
CASSPTGPPSYEQYF
TGTGCCAGCTCACCCACAGGTCCCCCCTCCTACGAGCAGTACTTC
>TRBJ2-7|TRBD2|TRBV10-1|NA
CASSEGSGIHEQYF
TGCGCCAGCAGTGAGGGTAGCGGGATCCACGAGCAGTACTTC
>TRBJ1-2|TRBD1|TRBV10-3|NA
CAIRLRDRENYGYTF
TGTGCCATCCGACTCCGGGACAGGGAAAACTATGGCTACACCTTC
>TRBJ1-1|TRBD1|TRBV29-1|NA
CSVGQYTEAFF
TGCAGCGTGGGACAGTACACTGAAGCTTTCTTT
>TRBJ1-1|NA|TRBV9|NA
CASSVGRPLDEAFF
TGTGCCAGCAGCGTAGGCAGGCCCCTTGATGAAGCTTTCTTT
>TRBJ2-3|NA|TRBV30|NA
CAWIPGNTQYF
TGTGCCTGGATTCCAGGAAATACGCAGTATTTT
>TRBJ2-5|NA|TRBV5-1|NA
CASSLGGGETQYF
TGCGCCAGCAGCTTAGGGGGAGGGGAGACCCAGTACTTC
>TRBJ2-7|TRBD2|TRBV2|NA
CASKIEVGLVPYEQYF
TGTGCCAGCAAGATTGAAGTAGGACTAGTTCCCTACGAGCAGTACTTC
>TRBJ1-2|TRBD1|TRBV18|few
CASSPEQGADYGYTF
TGTGCCAGCTCACCGGAACAGGGGGCAGACTATGGCTACACCTTC
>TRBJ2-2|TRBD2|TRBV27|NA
CASSLFLSGVGELFF
TGTGCCAGCAGTTTATTCCTTAGCGGGGTGGGGGAGCTGTTTTTT
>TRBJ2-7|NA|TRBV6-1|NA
CASKGSGTNYEQYF
TGTGCCAGCAAAGGTTCGGGGACAAACTACGAGCAGTACTTC
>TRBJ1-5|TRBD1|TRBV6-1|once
CASSSRDRDVRPQHF
TGTGCCAGCAGTTCCCGGGACAGGGATGTTAGGCCCCAGCATTTT
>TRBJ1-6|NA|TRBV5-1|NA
CASSSGGSAYNSPLHF
TGCGCCAGCAGCTCGGGGGGAAGCGCCTATAATTCACCCCTCCACTTT
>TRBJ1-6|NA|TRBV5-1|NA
CATSQTQDSPLHF
TGCGCCACCTCCCAAACGCAGGATTCACCCCTCCACTTT
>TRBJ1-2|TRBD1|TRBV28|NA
CASSLMGDRGSRGYTF
TGTGCCAGCAGTTTAATGGGTGACAGGGGAAGTCGTGGCTACACCTTC
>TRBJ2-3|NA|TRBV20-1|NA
CSARGLGGYF
TGCAGTGCTAGAGGGCTAGGAGGGTATTTT
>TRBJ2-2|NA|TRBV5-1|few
CATNPGLNTGELFF
TGCGCCACAAATCCGGGACTCAACACCGGGGAGCTGTTTTTT
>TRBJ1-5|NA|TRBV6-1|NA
CACYRDNNQPQHF
TGTGCCTGCTATCGGGACAACAATCAGCCCCAGCATTTT
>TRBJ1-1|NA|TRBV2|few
CASRADRTEAFF
TGTGCCAGCAGGGCAGACAGAACTGAAGCTTTCTTT
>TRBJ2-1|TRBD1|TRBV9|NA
CASSPLPGQGHNEQFF
TGTGCCAGCAGCCCTCTTCCGGGACAGGGTCACAATGAGCAGTTCTTC
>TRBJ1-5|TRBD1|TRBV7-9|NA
CASSSGQPGNQPQHF
TGTGCCAGCAGCTCGGGACAGCCGGGCAATCAGCCCCAGCATTTT
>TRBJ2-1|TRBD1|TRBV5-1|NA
CASSLGPPGQGSYNEQFF
TGCGCCAGCAGCTTGGGACCCCCGGGACAGGGGTCATACAATGAGCAGTTCTTC
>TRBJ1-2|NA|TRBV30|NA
CAWLQQGSYGYTF
TGTGCCTGGCTACAGCAGGGTTCCTATGGCTACACCTTC
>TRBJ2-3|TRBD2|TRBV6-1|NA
CASSEGRSGASTDTQYF
TGTGCCAGCAGTGAAGGTAGGAGCGGGGCTAGCACAGATACGCAGTATTTT
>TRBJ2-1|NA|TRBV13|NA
CASSPPQGYEQFF
TGTGCCAGCAGCCCCCCACAGGGCTATGAGCAGTTCTTC
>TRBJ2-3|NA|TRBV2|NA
CASRQNSDATQYF
TGTGCCAGCAGACAAAACAGTGACGCTACGCAGTATTTT
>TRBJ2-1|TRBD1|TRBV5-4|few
CASSWDRGNEQFF
TGTGCCAGCAGCTGGGACAGGGGGAATGAGCAGTTCTTC
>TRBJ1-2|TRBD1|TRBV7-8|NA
CASSSGTGSLYGYTF
TGTGCCAGCAGTTCCGGGACAGGGAGTCTCTATGGCTACACCTTC
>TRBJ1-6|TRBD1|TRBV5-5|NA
CASSLSVTGHSSPLHF
TGTGCCAGCAGCTTGAGTGTGACAGGGCATAGTTCACCCCTCCACTTT
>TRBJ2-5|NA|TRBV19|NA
CASSTGFRETQYF
TGTGCCAGTAGTACAGGGTTTCGAGAGACCCAGTACTTC
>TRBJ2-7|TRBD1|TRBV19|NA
CASSMTGGPYEQYF
TGTGCCAGTAGTATGACAGGGGGCCCGTACGAGCAGTACTTC
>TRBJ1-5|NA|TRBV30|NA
CAWSVGAEQPQHF
TGTGCCTGGAGTGTGGGGGCCGAGCAGCCCCAGCATTTT
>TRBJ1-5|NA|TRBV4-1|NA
CASSRKTEDSNQPQHF
TGCGCCAGCAGCCGGAAAACAGAAGATAGCAATCAGCCCCAGCATTTT
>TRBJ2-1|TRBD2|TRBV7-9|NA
CASRFSGDPYNEQFF
TGTGCCAGCAGATTTAGCGGGGACCCCTACAATGAGCAGTTCTTC
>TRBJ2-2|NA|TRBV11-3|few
CASSLESNRGGELFF
TGTGCCAGCAGCTTAGAATCTAATCGAGGCGGGGAGCTGTTTTTT
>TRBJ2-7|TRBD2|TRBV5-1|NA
CASSRAGTSGAIYEQYF
TGCGCCAGCAGCAGGGCCGGGACTAGCGGGGCAATCTACGAGCAGTACTTC
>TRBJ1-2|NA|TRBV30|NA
CAWSTGQNTYGYTF
TGTGCCTGGAGTACCGGACAGAATACCTATGGCTACACCTTC
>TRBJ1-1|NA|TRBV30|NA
CAWSDTSYFF
TGTGCCTGGAGTGATACTAGCTATTTCTTT
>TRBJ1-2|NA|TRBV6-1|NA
CASSDTQLPNYGYTF
TGTGCCAGCAGTGATACACAGTTACCGAACTATGGCTACACCTTC
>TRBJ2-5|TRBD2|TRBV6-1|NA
CASSESGGAFETQYF
TGTGCCAGCAGTGAAAGCGGGGGGGCTTTTGAGACCCAGTACTTC
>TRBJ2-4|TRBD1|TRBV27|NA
CASRQGPKNIQYF
TGTGCCAGTCGACAGGGGCCGAAAAACATTCAGTACTTC